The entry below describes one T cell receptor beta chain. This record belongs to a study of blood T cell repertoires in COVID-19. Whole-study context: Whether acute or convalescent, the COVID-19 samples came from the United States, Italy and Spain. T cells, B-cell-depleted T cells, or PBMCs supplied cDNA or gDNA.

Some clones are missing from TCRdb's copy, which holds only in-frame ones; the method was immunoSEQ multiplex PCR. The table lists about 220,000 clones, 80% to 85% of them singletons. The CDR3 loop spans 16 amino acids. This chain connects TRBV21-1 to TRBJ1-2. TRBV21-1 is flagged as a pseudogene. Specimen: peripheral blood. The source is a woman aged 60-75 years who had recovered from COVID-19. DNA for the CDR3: TGTGCCAGCACCCAAGGGGTAGCGGGGACTAACTATGGCTACACCTTC. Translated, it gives CASTQGVAGTNYGYTF.